Described below is a single TCR beta chain sequence and its context. The antigen remains undetermined. Donors came from a validation cohort of 90 to 150 subjects, distinct from the first 666-subject cohort. The method was immunoSEQ multiplex PCR; TCRdb's version includes in-frame clones alone and lacks a portion of them. This table has around 170,000 clones, 88% appearing once. This entry is derived from a study of cytomegalovirus exposure and HLA in healthy donors. Study conclusions and caveats: High specificity and sensitivity for cytomegalovirus status were reported for the classifier. Cytomegalovirus association was assigned to approximately 160 TCR beta chains.

The source material was PBMCs. This clonotype was obtained from a man between 18 and 35 years old in good health and CMV-seronegative.

The CDR3 nucleotides are TGCGCCAGCAGCCTTATGACTAGCGGCACAGATACGCAGTATTTT. Encoded protein: CASSLMTSGTDTQYF. This sequence joins TRBV5-1 and TRBJ2-3; 8 bases are a match to TRBD2. The trim removed 4 bases at V and 1 base at J, leaving 5 bases unmatched. This CDR3 is built from 15 residues. CDR1 and CDR2 (germline): SGHRS, YFSETQ.